This note documents a single TCR beta chain sequence. Its specificity is unknown. The data were produced by immunoSEQ multiplex PCR, yet TCRdb's version contains in-frame clones alone and is incomplete. The sample includes 75,000 to 85,000 clones, about 84% of them seen just once. These data are taken from a study of T cells in localized non-small cell lung cancer. This CDR3 has 15 amino acids. V was clipped by 0 bases and J by 13 bases; unmatched bases: 6. Germline V gene data show CDR1 as MNHEY and CDR2 as SMNVEV (reference sequence). Study results and limitations: A higher density of T cells in blood coincided with extended overall survival. Without multi-region sequencing, intratumor heterogeneity could not be excluded.

This sample comprised peripheral blood, obtained before any cancer treatment. The clonotype originates from a female donor of 60 years or more with stage I lung adenocarcinoma. V gene TRBV27 combines with J gene TRBJ2-1; 13 bases fit TRBD2. The CDR3 region has the DNA TGTGCCAGCAGTTTATCATGGACTAGCGGGAGTAGACAGTTCTTC. Protein sequence: CASSLSWTSGSRQFF.